One sample yielded the 22 T cell receptor beta chains listed below, sequenced in a study of Ad26.COV2.S vaccination and SARS-CoV-2 variants. Sequencing was performed with immunoSEQ multiplex PCR; in TCRdb, only in-frame clones are kept and a portion is missing. The data show hundreds of thousands of clones, with 80% to 90% seen just once and roughly 1.5% held by the top ten. Sample treatment: roughly 19 received Ad26.COV2.S at low or high dose, single or two shots; 5 received placebo; per-sample allocation not given. Sample collection was performed on day 63 after the first vaccine or placebo injection. Sequences were derived from peripheral blood, sampled in a trial of Ad26.COV2.S vaccine versus placebo. Every receptor here comes from a person aged 18-60 years who received the Ad26.COV2.S COVID-19 vaccine or a placebo.

This chain connects TRBV2 to TRBJ2-7; weak D call: TRBD2 (6 bases). Deletions cut 4 bases from V and 2 bases from J, with 9 bases between. Germline assignment: CDR1 SNHLY and CDR2 FYNNEI. The CDR3 contains 13 residues. The CDR3 here is CASSAGETYEQYF. The CDR3 coding sequence is TGTGCCAGCAGTGCGGGGGAAACCTACGAGCAGTACTTC.

This clone was seen once. The chain combines TRBV3-1 (or the pseudogene TRBV3-2) with TRBJ1-2; 12 bases line up with TRBD1. This CDR3 region has 15 residues. From germline, CDR1 is LGHDT and CDR2 YNNKEL (reference sequence). With 2 bases clipped from V and 8 bases from J, the junction kept 6 bases outside the gene matches. CDR3 protein: CASSQWGQGAEGYTF. The CDR3 DNA sequence: TGTGCCAGCAGCCAATGGGGACAGGGGGCAGAAGGCTACACCTTC.

The chain combines TRBV18 with TRBJ1-2; 9 bases agree with TRBD1. The CDR3 loop spans 17 amino acids. V trimming: 3 bases; J trimming: 6 bases; junction bases outside the gene matches: 14. CDR1 and CDR2 from the germline V gene are KGHSH and LQKENI. The DNA for the CDR3 is TGTGCCAGCTCACCGAGACCTCCGGGACAGGGTCTGGATGGCTACACCTTC. Protein: CASSPRPPGQGLDGYTF.

The chain couples TRBV6-5 to TRBJ1-2, with D perhaps matching TRBD1 (5 bases). Germline loops: CDR1 MNHEY, CDR2 SVGAGI. Trimming removed 6 bases from V and 0 bases from J, with 14 bases in between. CDR3 size: 15 residues. The CDR3 DNA is TGTGCCAGCAGCCGAAGAGGGGTAGCTAACTATGGCTACACCTTC. Translation gives CASSRRGVANYGYTF.

CDR3 loop: CASSLTPHTDTQYF. Written as DNA, the CDR3 is TGTGCCAGCAGCTTAACCCCCCACACAGATACGCAGTATTTT. V gene TRBV7-3 combines with J gene TRBJ2-3; D unclear. This CDR3 has 14 residues. The V gene lost 0 bases and the J gene lost 2 bases, with 6 bases spanning the gap. The germline CDR1 and CDR2 sequences are SGHTA and FQGTGA.

The J gene is TRBJ1-1, the V gene TRBV3-1 (or the pseudogene TRBV3-2), with TRBD1 as a possible D gene (6 bases). V lost 3 bases to trimming and J lost 5 bases, with 13 bases between them. Germline assignment: CDR1 LGHDT and CDR2 YNNKEL (reference sequence). The length of the CDR3 is 14 residues. The CDR3 is CASSQSTGETEAFF. In DNA form, the CDR3 reads TGTGCCAGCAGCCAGTCGACAGGAGAGACTGAAGCTTTCTTT.

J is TRBJ2-1 and V is TRBV7-2, with D perhaps TRBD1 or TRBD2 (5 bases each). The CDR3 is 16 residues long. In germline, CDR1 is SGHTA, CDR2 FQGNSA. Trimming removed 5 bases at V and 7 bases at J, with 21 bases between. CDR3 DNA: TGTGCCAGCAGCCTGACGTGGATGAGGGGCGAAAATGAGCAGTTCTTC. Amino acids: CASSLTWMRGENEQFF.

The V gene is TRBV30, the J gene TRBJ1-3, with D perhaps matching TRBD1 (5 bases). The CDR3 is made up of 14 amino acids. CDR1 and CDR2 (germline): GTSNPN, SVGIG (reference sequence). V gave up 2 bases and J gave up 0 bases, with 8 bases separating them. This chain's CDR3 is CAWSRGVSGNTIYF. In nucleotides, the CDR3 is TGTGCCTGGAGTCGAGGGGTCTCTGGAAACACCATATATTTT. Supplemented by reference TRBV30 and TRBJ1-3, the full variable domain reads SQTIHQWPATLVQPVGSPLSLECTVEGTSNPNLYWYRQAAGRGLQLLFYSVGIGQISSEVPQNLSASRPQDRQFILSSKKLLLSDSGFYLCAWSRGVSGNTIYFGEGSWLTVV.

CDR3 nucleotide sequence: TGTGCCAGCAGTGAATTCCTCGGGAACACTGAAGCTTTCTTT. This gives the protein CASSEFLGNTEAFF. The chain joins TRBV25-1 to TRBJ1-1; D ambiguous. This CDR3 comprises 14 residues. Deletions cut 1 base from V and 1 base from J, with 7 bases between. CDR1 and CDR2 from the germline V gene are MGHDK and SYGVNS.

The chain is built from TRBV7-2 and TRBJ2-1, with D perhaps TRBD2 (5 bases). V lost 1 base and J 0 bases, leaving 7 bases between the germline ends. The germline V gene encodes CDR1 SGHTA and CDR2 FQGNSA. The CDR3 sequence is 15 residues long. CDR3 in amino acids: CASSLVSASYNEQFF. The CDR3 nucleotides are TGTGCCAGCAGCTTAGTTAGCGCCTCCTACAATGAGCAGTTCTTC.

This chain joins TRBV6-4 and TRBJ1-4; the D gene is possibly TRBD1 (6 bases). The CDR3 covers 12 residues. Trimming stripped 2 bases from V and 10 bases from J, with 8 bases between. Germline-derived CDR1 and CDR2 are MRHNA and SNTAGT. This chain's CDR3 is CASSDPRGKLFF. The CDR3 region has the DNA TGTGCCAGCAGTGACCCCAGGGGAAAACTGTTTTTT.

The V and J genes are TRBV3-1 (or the pseudogene TRBV3-2) and TRBJ1-3, with TRBD1 as a possible D gene (5 bases). V was cut by 4 bases and J by 2 bases, with 12 bases left in between. The CDR3 has 15 amino acids. The germline CDR1 and CDR2 sequences are LGHDT and YNNKEL (reference sequence). The CDR3 coding sequence is TGTGCCAGCAGCCCGCCCGGGACGCCTGGAAACACCATATATTTT. This gives the protein CASSPPGTPGNTIYF.

The chain recombines TRBV6-5 with TRBJ2-3; TRBD2 matches 10 bases. This CDR3 has 16 residues. The junction had 5 bases not matched to a gene; V was cut back by 4 bases and J by 1 base. Germline-derived CDR1 and CDR2 are MNHEY and SVGAGI. The CDR3 sequence: CASSFTGTSGTDTQYF. The CDR3 DNA reads as TGTGCCAGCAGTTTTACCGGGACTAGCGGCACAGATACGCAGTATTTT.

This chain joins TRBV7-2 and TRBJ2-4; perhaps TRBD1 as D (6 bases). V was trimmed by 1 base and J by 2 bases, leaving 12 bases between them. CDR1 is SGHTA and CDR2 is FQGNSA in the germline V gene. The CDR3 length is 16 residues. As DNA, the CDR3 is TGTGCCAGCAGCTTAGAGCCCAGGGGTTCCAAAAACATTCAGTACTTC. Its protein is CASSLEPRGSKNIQYF.

The chain links TRBV6-5 to TRBJ1-6, with 8 bases lining up with TRBD1. V dropped 10 bases and J dropped 6; count of bases not matched to a gene: 2. This CDR3 spans 12 amino acids. Germline V CDR1 and CDR2: MNHEY, SVGAGI. The CDR3 DNA sequence: TGTGCCATCGGACAGGGTAATTCACCCCTCCACTTT. Translating gives CAIGQGNSPLHF.

The chain joins TRBV7-2 to TRBJ1-5; D is unresolved. This CDR3 is 15 amino acids long. The germline V gene has CDR1 SGHTA and CDR2 FQGNSA. V was cut by 5 bases and J by 1 base, with 12 bases left in between. The CDR3 loop reads CASSPRRGSNQPQHF. Here the CDR3 DNA reads TGTGCCAGCAGCCCCCGACGAGGGAGCAATCAGCCCCAGCATTTT.

The chain carries TRBV15 and TRBJ2-7; no clear D gene. From germline, CDR1 is LNHNV and CDR2 YYDKDF (reference sequence). CDR3 size: 18 residues. The ends were cut back, 2 bases at V and 0 bases at J, with 20 bases in the middle. Written as DNA, the CDR3 is TGTGCCACCAGCAGACTACGGTCCGGCGCCCTTAGCTCCTACGAGCAGTACTTC. Encoded protein: CATSRLRSGALSSYEQYF.

The J gene is TRBJ2-7, the V gene TRBV6-5; D perhaps matches TRBD1 (6 bases). The CDR3 runs to 14 residues. Germline V gene lookup returns CDR1 MNHEY and CDR2 SVGAGI. With 1 base removed from V and 3 bases from J, the gap between germline ends came to 10 bases. The DNA for the CDR3 is TGTGCCAGCAGTTACTATGGGGGCAGCTACGAGCAGTACTTC. It yields the protein CASSYYGGSYEQYF.

Notes on this clone: A clone one base away is much larger, so this may be a read error. The chain links TRBV27 to TRBJ1-1; D perhaps matches TRBD1 (5 bases). The CDR3 has 12 amino acids. Germline V lookup: CDR1 MNHEY, CDR2 SMNVEV (reference sequence). Trimming removed 4 bases at V and 4 bases at J, with 7 bases between. This chain's CDR3 is CASSSGATEAFF. For the CDR3, the DNA is TGTGCCAGCAGTTCTGGGGCCACTGAAGCTTTCTTT.

The rearrangement links TRBV23-1 to TRBJ1-5, with 8 bases fitting TRBD1. TRBV23-1 is annotated as an ORF whose role is uncertain. J gave up 3 bases and V 6 bases, and 4 bases lay outside the gene matches. The CDR3 sequence is 14 residues long. The CDR3, as DNA: TGCGCCAGCAGCTTGGACAGGGACAATCAGCCCCAGCATTTT. It translates to CASSLDRDNQPQHF.

The genes are TRBV6-6 and TRBJ1-4, with TRBD1 matching over 8 bases. J was trimmed by 10 bases and V by 2 bases; bases with no gene match: 12. CDR3 size: 16 residues. Germline loops: CDR1 MNHNY, CDR2 SVGAGI (reference sequence). Here the CDR3 reads CASSYIIQGATRKLFF. CDR3 nucleotide sequence: TGTGCCAGCAGTTACATTATCCAGGGGGCAACGCGAAAACTGTTTTTT.

This chain links TRBV29-1 with TRBJ2-2; 8 bases map to TRBD1. This CDR3 has 14 residues. V lost 5 bases, J lost 6 bases, and 8 bases stayed unmatched. Germline CDR1 is SQVTM and CDR2 is ANQGSEA. The CDR3 region is CSVRGQDFPGELFF. In nucleotides, the CDR3 is TGCAGCGTTAGGGGACAGGATTTCCCCGGGGAGCTGTTTTTT.